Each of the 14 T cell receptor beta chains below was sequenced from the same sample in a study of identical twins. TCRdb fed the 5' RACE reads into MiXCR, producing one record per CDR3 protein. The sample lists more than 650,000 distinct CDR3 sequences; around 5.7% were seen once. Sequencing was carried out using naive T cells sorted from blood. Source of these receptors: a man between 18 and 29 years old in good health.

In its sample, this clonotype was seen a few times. CDR3 protein: CASSLTGIRDRGPTGELFF. CDR3 nucleotides: TGTGCCAGCAGCTTAACGGGAATTCGGGACAGGGGACCCACCGGGGAGCTGTTTTTT. The rearrangement joins TRBV7-3 to TRBJ2-2; 10 bases align to TRBD1. Germline CDR1 SGHTA, CDR2 FQGTGA. With V trimmed by 0 bases and J by 4 bases, 11 bases remained unmatched. The CDR3 extends over 19 amino acids.

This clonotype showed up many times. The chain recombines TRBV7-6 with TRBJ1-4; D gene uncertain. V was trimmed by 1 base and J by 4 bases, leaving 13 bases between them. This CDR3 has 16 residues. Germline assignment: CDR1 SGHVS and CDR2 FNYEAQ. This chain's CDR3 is CASSLGGPVINEKLFF. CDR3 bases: TGTGCCAGCAGCTTAGGAGGGCCAGTGATTAATGAAAAACTGTTTTTT.

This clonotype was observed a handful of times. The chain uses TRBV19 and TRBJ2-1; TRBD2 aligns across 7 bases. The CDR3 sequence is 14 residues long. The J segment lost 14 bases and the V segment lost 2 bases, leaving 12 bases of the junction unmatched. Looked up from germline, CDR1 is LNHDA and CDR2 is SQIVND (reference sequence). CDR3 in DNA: TGTGCCAGTAGTATAAACGGGGGGACCACGGCCAAGTTCTTC. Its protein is CASSINGGTTAKFF.

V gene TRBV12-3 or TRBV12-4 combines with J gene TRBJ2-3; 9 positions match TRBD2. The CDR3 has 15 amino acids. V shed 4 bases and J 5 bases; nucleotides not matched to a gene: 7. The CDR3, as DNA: TGTGCCAGCAGTTACAGGGGACTAGCAATAGATACGCAGTATTTT. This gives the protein CASSYRGLAIDTQYF.

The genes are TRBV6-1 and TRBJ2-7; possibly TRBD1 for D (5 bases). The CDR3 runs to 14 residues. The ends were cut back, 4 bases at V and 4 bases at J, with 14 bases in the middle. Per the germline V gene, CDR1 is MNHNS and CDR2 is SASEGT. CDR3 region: CASSGTSRKYEQYF. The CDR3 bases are TGTGCCAGCAGTGGGACATCAAGAAAATACGAGCAGTACTTC.

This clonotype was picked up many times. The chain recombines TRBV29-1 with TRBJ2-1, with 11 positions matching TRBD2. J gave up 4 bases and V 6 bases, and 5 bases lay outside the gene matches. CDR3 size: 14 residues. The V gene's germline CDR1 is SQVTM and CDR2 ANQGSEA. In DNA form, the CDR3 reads TGCAGCGTCAAAGGGACTAGCGGATACAATGAGCAGTTCTTC. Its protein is CSVKGTSGYNEQFF.

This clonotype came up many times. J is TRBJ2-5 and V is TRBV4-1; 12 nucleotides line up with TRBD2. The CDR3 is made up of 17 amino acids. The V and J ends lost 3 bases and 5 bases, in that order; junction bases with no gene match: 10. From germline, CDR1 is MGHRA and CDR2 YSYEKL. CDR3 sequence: CASSHSTSGSTWETQYF. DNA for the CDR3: TGCGCCAGCAGCCACTCGACTAGCGGGAGTACATGGGAGACCCAGTACTTC.

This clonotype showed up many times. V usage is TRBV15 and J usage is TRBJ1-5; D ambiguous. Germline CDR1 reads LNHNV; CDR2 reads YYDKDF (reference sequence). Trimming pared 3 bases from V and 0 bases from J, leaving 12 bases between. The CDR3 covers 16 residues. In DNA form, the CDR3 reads TGTGCCACCAGCAGCTTGAAGTACATTAGCAATCAGCCCCAGCATTTT. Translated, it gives CATSSLKYISNQPQHF.

CDR3 DNA sequence: TGTGCCAGCAGTTTCGTAGGGACAAGGAGAGCGGGGAATCAGCCCCAGCATTTT. Translating gives CASSFVGTRRAGNQPQHF. The rearrangement links TRBV12-3 or TRBV12-4 to TRBJ1-5; tentatively, D is TRBD1 (6 bases). The CDR3 is 18 amino acids. V lost 3 bases and J 4 bases, leaving 22 bases between the germline ends.

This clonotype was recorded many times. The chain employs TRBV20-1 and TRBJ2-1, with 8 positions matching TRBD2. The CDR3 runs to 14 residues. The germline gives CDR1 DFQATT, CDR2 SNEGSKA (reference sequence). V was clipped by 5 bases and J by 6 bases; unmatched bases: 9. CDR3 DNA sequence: TGCAGTGCTCACGAGCGGGAGTACGTCAATGAGCAGTTCTTC. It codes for CSAHEREYVNEQFF.

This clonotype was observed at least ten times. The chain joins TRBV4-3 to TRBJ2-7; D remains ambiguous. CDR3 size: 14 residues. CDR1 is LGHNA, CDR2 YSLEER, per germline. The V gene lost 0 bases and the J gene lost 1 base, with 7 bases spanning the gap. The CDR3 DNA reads TGCGCCAGCAGCCAAGACGACGGGTCCTACGAGCAGTACTTC. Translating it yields CASSQDDGSYEQYF.

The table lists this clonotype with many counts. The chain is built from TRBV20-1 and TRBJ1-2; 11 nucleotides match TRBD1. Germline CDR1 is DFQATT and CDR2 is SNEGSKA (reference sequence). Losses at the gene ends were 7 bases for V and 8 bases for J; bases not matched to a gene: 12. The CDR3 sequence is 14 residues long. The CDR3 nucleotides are TGCAGTGTTCCGGACAGGGGGCAGCTAGAAGGCTACACCTTC. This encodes CSVPDRGQLEGYTF.

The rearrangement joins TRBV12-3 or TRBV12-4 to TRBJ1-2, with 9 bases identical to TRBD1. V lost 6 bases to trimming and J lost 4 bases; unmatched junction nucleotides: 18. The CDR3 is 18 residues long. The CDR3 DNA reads TGTGCCAGCAGGAGTTTAGGACAGGGGATAAGTTCGGGCTATGGCTACACCTTC. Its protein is CASRSLGQGISSGYGYTF.

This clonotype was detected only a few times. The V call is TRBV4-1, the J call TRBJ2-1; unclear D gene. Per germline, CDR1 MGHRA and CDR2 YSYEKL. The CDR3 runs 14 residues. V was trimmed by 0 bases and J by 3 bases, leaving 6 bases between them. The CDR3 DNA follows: TGCGCCAGCAGCCAAGATCAGGTCTACAATGAGCAGTTCTTC. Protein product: CASSQDQVYNEQFF.